These T cell receptor beta chains were read from a single sample in a study of blood T cell repertoires in COVID-19. Libraries were prepared by immunoSEQ multiplex PCR; TCRdb keeps only in-frame clonotypes and omits some of them. The data show 300,000 or so clones, 80% to 95% seen once. The sample comprised PBMCs or T cells enriched from blood (not recorded which). The receptor source for this set is a woman aged 25 to 45 who had recovered from COVID-19. Both conserved end residues are trimmed from each CDR3.

CDR3 protein: ASSPESYSNQPQH
J gene: TRBJ1-5
V gene: TRBV4-3
CDR3 length: 13

CDR3 protein: ASSPDRSSYNEQF
J gene: TRBJ2-1
V gene: TRBV6-5
CDR3 length: 13

CDR3 protein: ASREYTGTTVPDTQY
J gene: TRBJ2-3
V gene: TRBV6-1
CDR3 length: 15

CDR3 protein: ASSLEGRELETQY
J gene: TRBJ2-5
V gene: TRBV5-1
CDR3 length: 13

CDR3 protein: ASSSRQHANTGELF
J gene: TRBJ2-2
V gene: TRBV27
CDR3 length: 14

CDR3 protein: ASSRGQTYEQY
J gene: TRBJ2-7
V gene: TRBV5-4
CDR3 length: 11

CDR3 protein: ASQTSGIFRPVDTQY
J gene: TRBJ2-3
V gene: TRBV2
CDR3 length: 15

CDR3 protein: ASSQDQRPFSGNTIY
J gene: TRBJ1-3
V gene: TRBV4-1
CDR3 length: 15

CDR3 protein: ASQTGPTEAF
J gene: TRBJ1-1
V gene: TRBV25-1
CDR3 length: 10

CDR3 protein: ASRKQGSYEQY
J gene: TRBJ2-7
V gene: TRBV27
CDR3 length: 11

CDR3 protein: ASSIGGTFRNEQF
J gene: TRBJ2-1
V gene: TRBV19
CDR3 length: 13

CDR3 protein: ASSFPQGSHYGYT
J gene: TRBJ1-2
V gene: TRBV28
CDR3 length: 13

CDR3 protein: ASSQVGGYEQY
J gene: TRBJ2-7
V gene: TRBV4-1
CDR3 length: 11

CDR3 protein: ASSQDFATGDNQPQH
J gene: TRBJ1-5
V gene: TRBV4-1
CDR3 length: 15

CDR3 protein: ASSLAFTQGPNTEAF
J gene: TRBJ1-1
V gene: TRBV7-9
CDR3 length: 15

CDR3 protein: ASSSIAGTGNSPLH
J gene: TRBJ1-6
V gene: TRBV7-9
CDR3 length: 14

CDR3 protein: ASSYYDRGEEKLF
J gene: TRBJ1-4
V gene: TRBV6-2/TRBV6-3
CDR3 length: 13

CDR3 protein: ASSFGGPMQETQY
J gene: TRBJ2-5
V gene: TRBV11-2
CDR3 length: 13

CDR3 protein: ASSPGTGNNQPQH
J gene: TRBJ1-5
V gene: TRBV18
CDR3 length: 13

CDR3 protein: SVGGDQPQH
J gene: TRBJ1-5
V gene: TRBV29-1
CDR3 length: 9

CDR3 protein: ASGFGQGWDEQF
J gene: TRBJ2-1
V gene: TRBV5-1
CDR3 length: 12

CDR3 protein: ASSLLGTYHEQY
J gene: TRBJ2-7
V gene: TRBV28
CDR3 length: 12

CDR3 protein: ASSWSGSGNTIY
J gene: TRBJ1-3
V gene: TRBV19
CDR3 length: 12